This T cell receptor (beta chain) came from a study of control samples from healthy donors and cancer patients. The method was immunoSEQ multiplex PCR; TCRdb's version includes in-frame clones alone and lacks a portion of them. The sample has roughly 140,000 clones; over 90% are singletons. In germline, CDR1 is SGDLS, CDR2 YYNGEE. Trimming took off 4 bases at V and 1 base at J, with 14 bases between the two ends. The CDR3 has 15 amino acids. The chain links TRBV9 to TRBJ1-1; TRBD1 might be the D (6 bases). The receptor was isolated from a man aged 50-60 years in good health. Sequences were obtained from blood. The CDR3 spells CASSPGQIPNTEAFF. CDR3 coding DNA: TGTGCCAGCAGCCCAGGACAGATCCCGAACACTGAAGCTTTCTTT. The whole variable domain, filled in from reference TRBV9 and TRBJ1-1, reads DSGVTQTPKHLITATGQRVTLRCSPRSGDLSVYWYQQSLDQGLQFLIQYYNGEERAKGNILERFSAQQFPDLHSELNLSSLELGDSALYFCASSPGQIPNTEAFFGQGTRLTVV.